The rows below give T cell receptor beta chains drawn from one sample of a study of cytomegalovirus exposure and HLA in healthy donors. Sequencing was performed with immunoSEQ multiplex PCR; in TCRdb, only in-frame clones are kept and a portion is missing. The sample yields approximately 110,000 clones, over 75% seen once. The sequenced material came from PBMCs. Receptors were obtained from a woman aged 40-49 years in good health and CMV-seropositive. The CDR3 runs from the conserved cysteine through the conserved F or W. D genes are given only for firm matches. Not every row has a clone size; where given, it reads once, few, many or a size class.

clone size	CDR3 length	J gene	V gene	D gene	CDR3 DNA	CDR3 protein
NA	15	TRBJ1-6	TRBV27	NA	TGTGCCAGCCGGGCGAGCGGCCTATATAATTCACCCCTCCACTTT	CASRASGLYNSPLHF
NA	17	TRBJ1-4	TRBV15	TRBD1	TGTGCCACCAGCAGAGGACAGACAGGGCCTGCCGTCGAAAAACTGTTTTTT	CATSRGQTGPAVEKLFF
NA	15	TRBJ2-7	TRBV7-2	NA	TGTGCCAGCAGCTTAGGGAGCCACAGGCCCTCCGAGCAGTACTTC	CASSLGSHRPSEQYF
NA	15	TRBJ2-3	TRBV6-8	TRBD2	TGTGCCAGCGGCGGGAGGGGAGATAGCACAGATACGCAGTATTTT	CASGGRGDSTDTQYF
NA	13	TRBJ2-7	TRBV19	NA	TGTGCCAGTACAGAGGGGGGGCCTTACGAGCAGTACTTC	CASTEGGPYEQYF
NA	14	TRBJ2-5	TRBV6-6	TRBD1	TGTGCCAGCAGTCAAAACAGGGGGCAAGAGACCCAGTACTTC	CASSQNRGQETQYF
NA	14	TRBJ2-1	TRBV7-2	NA	TGTGCCAGCAGCTTAGAATTCAGGTACAATGAGCAGTTCTTC	CASSLEFRYNEQFF
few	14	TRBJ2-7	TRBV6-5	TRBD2	TGTGCCAGCAGGCTAACCGGGACTATCTACGAGCAGTACTTC	CASRLTGTIYEQYF
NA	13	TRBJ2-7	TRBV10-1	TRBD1	TGCGCCAGCAAGGCAGGGGGTAGCTACGAGCAGTACTTC	CASKAGGSYEQYF
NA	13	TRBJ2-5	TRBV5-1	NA	TGCGCCAGCAGCTTGGAACTTCCAGAGACCCAGTACTTC	CASSLELPETQYF
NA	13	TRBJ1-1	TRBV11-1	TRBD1	TGTGCCAGCACGAACAGGGGTGCCGCTGAAGCTTTCTTT	CASTNRGAAEAFF
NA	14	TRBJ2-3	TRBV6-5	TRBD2	TGTGCCAGCAGCCTCACTAGCGACTCAGATACGCAGTATTTT	CASSLTSDSDTQYF
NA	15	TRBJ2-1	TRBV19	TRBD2	TGTGCCACTGGCAAAAAGCGGGAGGGCCTTCATGAGCAGTTCTTC	CATGKKREGLHEQFF
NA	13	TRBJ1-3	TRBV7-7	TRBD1	TGTGCCAGCAGCGGGGACAGGGGTGACACCATATATTTT	CASSGDRGDTIYF